The 16 T cell receptor beta chains below all came from one sample that was sequenced in a study of CD8 T cells in ankylosing spondylitis. TCRdb analysed the 5' RACE reads with MiXCR anew, one entry per CDR3 protein. There are 300,000 to 400,000 distinct CDR3 sequences in the sample; 11% occur only once, and roughly 9% lies in the top ten. Sample: blood, either unsorted or a sorted T cell fraction (not recorded which). The receptors shown here come from a female donor with ankylosing spondylitis or in good health (not recorded which).

This clonotype was detected many times. The chain employs TRBV15 and TRBJ1-6; D remains ambiguous. The CDR3 consists of 12 residues. V shed 0 bases and J shed 10 bases, with 4 bases lying between them. Germline lookup yields CDR1 LNHNV and CDR2 YYDKDF (reference sequence). The CDR3: CATSRDQSPLHF. In DNA form, the CDR3 reads TGTGCCACCAGCAGAGATCAGTCACCCCTCCACTTT.

This clonotype occurred many times. The CDR3 loop is CSASPGRETSFYEQYF. In DNA, the CDR3 is TGCAGTGCTTCTCCCGGACGAGAAACGAGCTTCTACGAGCAGTACTTC. The chain carries TRBV20-1 and TRBJ2-7; D is unclear. Deletions cut 5 bases from V and 3 bases from J, with 23 bases between. The germline V gene encodes CDR1 DFQATT and CDR2 SNEGSKA (reference sequence). This CDR3 has 16 amino acids.

This clonotype was recorded once. CDR3: CASSTSYSNQPQHF. CDR3 in DNA: TGTGCCAGCAGTACCTCTTATAGCAATCAGCCCCAGCATTTT. V usage is TRBV12-3 or TRBV12-4 and J usage is TRBJ1-5; D unclear. V was clipped by 5 bases and J by 0 bases, with 8 bases between them. This CDR3 has 14 amino acids.

This clonotype was picked up many times. This chain uses TRBV6-5 with TRBJ2-3; D gene unclear. The V gene's germline CDR1 is MNHEY and CDR2 SVGAGI. The CDR3 extends over 15 amino acids. V was clipped by 2 bases and J by 2 bases, with 11 bases between them. CDR3 loop: CASSYQSGPTDTQYF. The DNA of the CDR3 is TGTGCCAGCAGTTACCAAAGTGGTCCCACAGATACGCAGTATTTT.

There are many counts of this clonotype. This rearrangement joins TRBV19 to TRBJ2-5, with 7 bases matching TRBD2. V trimming: 6 bases; J trimming: 2 bases; junction bases outside the gene matches: 12. The CDR3 loop spans 16 amino acids. Germline V gene data show CDR1 as LNHDA and CDR2 as SQIVND (reference sequence). The CDR3 here is CASSLGAGVIQETQYF. The DNA for the CDR3 is TGTGCCAGTAGCCTCGGGGCGGGGGTTATTCAAGAGACCCAGTACTTC.

In its sample, this clonotype was seen many times. The rearrangement links TRBV25-1 to TRBJ2-1; D is unresolved. CDR3 length equals 17 residues. Trimming stripped 2 bases from V and 0 bases from J, with 14 bases between. The germline CDR1 and CDR2 sequences are MGHDK and SYGVNS. The CDR3 nucleotides are TGTGCCAGCAGTGAACATGGGGTCCAGAGCTCCTACAATGAGCAGTTCTTC. This translates into CASSEHGVQSSYNEQFF. Full variable domain (outside the CDR3, taken from reference TRBV25-1 and TRBJ2-1): EADIYQTPRYLVIGTGKKITLECSQTMGHDKMYWYQQDPGMELHLIHYSYGVNSTEKGDLSSESTVSRIRTEHFPLTLESARPSHTSQYLCASSEHGVQSSYNEQFFGPGTRLTVL.

As regards this clonotype: Possible read error: a much larger clone is one base away. CDR3 loop: CSASDSGETQYF. In DNA, the CDR3 is TGCAGTGCTAGTGATTCAGGGGAGACCCAGTACTTC. V usage is TRBV20-1 and J usage is TRBJ2-5; D is possibly TRBD1 (5 bases). Germline V gives CDR1 DFQATT, CDR2 SNEGSKA (reference sequence). CDR3 length equals 12 residues. V lost 3 bases and J lost 5, with 10 bases in between.

There are many counts of this clonotype. J is TRBJ2-3 and V is TRBV7-2, with D possibly matching TRBD2 (5 bases). CDR3 length: 14 amino acids. Germline V gives CDR1 SGHTA, CDR2 FQGNSA. V lost 5 bases and J lost 5, with 14 bases in between. The CDR3 region is CASSPTDYGDTQYF. CDR3 coding DNA: TGTGCCAGCAGCCCTACAGACTATGGAGATACGCAGTATTTT. Complete variable domain (other parts from reference TRBV7-2 and TRBJ2-3): GAGVSQSPSNKVTEKGKDVELRCDPISGHTALYWYRQSLGQGLEFLIYFQGNSAPDKSGLPSDRFSAERTGGSVSTLTIQRTQQEDSAVYLCASSPTDYGDTQYFGPGTRLTVL.

This clonotype was observed at least ten times. CDR3: CSVSGLGTEAFF. The CDR3 DNA follows: TGCAGCGTTTCAGGGTTGGGCACTGAAGCTTTCTTT. The chain recombines TRBV29-1 with TRBJ1-1, with D possibly being TRBD1 (5 bases). The CDR3 has 12 amino acids. Germline-derived CDR1 and CDR2 are SQVTM and ANQGSEA. Trimming took 5 bases from V and 4 from J, leaving 11 bases between them.

This clonotype has a count of ten or more. The V gene is TRBV9, the J gene TRBJ2-2; TRBD1 agrees at 7 bases. The CDR3 has 15 residues. Trimming at V came to 4 bases and at J to 1 base, leaving 4 bases not matched to a gene. Germline CDR1 SGDLS, CDR2 YYNGEE. In DNA form, the CDR3 reads TGTGCCAGCAGCTTCGGGACAGTGAACACCGGGGAGCTGTTTTTT. Its protein product is CASSFGTVNTGELFF.

This clonotype was picked up many times. V usage is TRBV4-1 and J usage is TRBJ2-1, with D possibly TRBD2 on 6 matching bases. Germline lookup yields CDR1 MGHRA and CDR2 YSYEKL. The V and J ends lost 7 bases and 1 base respectively, with 11 bases between them. This CDR3 region has 14 residues. CDR3 DNA: TGCGCCAGCACGAACGGGGGATCCTACAATGAGCAGTTCTTC. Encoded protein: CASTNGGSYNEQFF.

Notes on this clonotype: A single base separates this from a much larger clone, so it may be a read error. The chain recombines TRBV2 with TRBJ2-1, with 13 nucleotides matching TRBD2. In germline, CDR1 is SNHLY, CDR2 FYNNEI. The trim removed 8 bases at V and 2 bases at J, leaving 15 bases unmatched. The CDR3 consists of 19 residues. This chain's CDR3 is CASCVGQLLAGGTYNEQFF. The CDR3 region has the DNA TGTGCCAGCTGTGTGGGACAGTTACTAGCGGGAGGGACCTACAATGAGCAGTTCTTC.

The sample holds many counts of this clonotype. The V gene is TRBV5-6, the J gene TRBJ1-5, with 10 bases that match TRBD1. The CDR3 contains 17 residues. Germline CDR1 is SGHDT and CDR2 is YYEEEE. The J segment lost 5 bases and the V segment lost 4 bases, leaving 12 bases of the junction unmatched. CDR3 DNA: TGTGCCAGCAGCAACTGGGGACAGGGGCTAGGGTATCAGCCCCAGCATTTT. Its protein product is CASSNWGQGLGYQPQHF.

The rearrangement links TRBV14 to TRBJ2-3; TRBD1 is a possible D gene (6 bases). CDR3 size: 17 residues. V was clipped by 2 bases and J by 0 bases, with 15 bases between them. The germline V gene has CDR1 SGHDN and CDR2 FVKESK. The CDR3: CASSQPTGRASTDTQYF. The CDR3 nucleotides are TGTGCCAGCAGCCAACCCACAGGGAGAGCGAGCACAGATACGCAGTATTTT.

At least ten counts were recorded for this clonotype. This chain connects TRBV7-6 to TRBJ1-1; the D is unclear. CDR3 length equals 14 residues. The germline V gene has CDR1 SGHVS and CDR2 FNYEAQ. V was cut by 4 bases and J by 1 base, with 10 bases left in between. In DNA, the CDR3 is TGTGCCAGCAGCTCGAGGGTCTCGAACACTGAAGCTTTCTTT. Protein product: CASSSRVSNTEAFF.

The gene calls are TRBV7-8 and TRBJ1-3; TRBD1 agrees at 8 bases. The CDR3 runs 15 residues. The germline gives CDR1 SGHVS, CDR2 FQNEAQ. V trimming: 5 bases; J trimming: 4 bases; junction bases outside the gene matches: 7. The CDR3, as DNA: TGTGCCAGCAGCAGTGAACAGGGGGTGGGAAACACCATATATTTT. Its protein is CASSSEQGVGNTIYF.